The 29 T cell receptor beta chains listed next were all sequenced from one sample in a study of CD8+CD57+ T cells in acquired aplastic anemia. TCR beta VDJ and CDR3 profiling used genomic DNA as template. Each CDR3 protein gets one entry after TCRdb re-called the reads with MiXCR. Counted here are approximately 180,000 distinct CDR3 sequences, roughly three fifths occurring once; the ten biggest clones make up about two fifths. The patients chosen for sequencing had shown expansion of CD8+CD57+ cells (detected by flow cytometry). Specimen: sorted CD4+, CD8+, or CD8+CD57+ T cells (not recorded which) from PBMCs. Receptor source: a human donor with aplastic anemia.

The gene calls are TRBV7-9 and TRBJ2-1; D ambiguous. This CDR3 has 13 residues. Germline V gene data show CDR1 as SEHNR and CDR2 as FQNEAQ (reference sequence). V was clipped by 0 bases and J by 8 bases, with 8 bases between them. The CDR3, as DNA: TGTGCCAGCAGCTTAGCCGGAGCTGATGAGCAGTTCTTC. Its protein is CASSLAGADEQFF.

This clonotype showed up just once. The gene calls are TRBV20-1 and TRBJ2-5; 7 bases agree with TRBD2. Germline lookup yields CDR1 DFQATT and CDR2 SNEGSKA (reference sequence). This CDR3 spans 14 amino acids. J lost 5 bases, V lost 2 bases, and 8 bases had no gene match. The DNA of the CDR3 is TGCAGTGCTAGAAGGCGGGAGCTAGGGGAGACCCAGTACTTC. Residues: CSARRRELGETQYF.

This clonotype appeared once. The V call is TRBV5-1, the J call TRBJ1-6; D not resolved. This CDR3 has 13 residues. V was clipped by 0 bases and J by 8 bases, with 6 bases between them. CDR1 and CDR2 from the germline V gene are SGHRS and YFSETQ. CDR3 amino acids: CASSLAGDSPLHF. In DNA form, the CDR3 reads TGCGCCAGCAGCTTGGCCGGGGATTCACCCCTCCACTTT.

The rearrangement links TRBV7-8 to TRBJ1-4; no definite D call. Trimming removed 3 bases from V and 2 bases from J, with 16 bases in between. The CDR3 totals 17 residues. Germline lookup yields CDR1 SGHVS and CDR2 FQNEAQ. DNA for the CDR3: TGTGCCAGCAGCTTTGGCGTCCCGGGGAGGACTAATGAAAAACTGTTTTTT. The encoded protein is CASSFGVPGRTNEKLFF.

CDR3 residues: CASSLGRASTDTQYF. In DNA form, the CDR3 reads TGTGCCAGCAGCCTGGGACGGGCTAGCACAGATACGCAGTATTTT. The chain recombines TRBV13 with TRBJ2-3; D tentatively reads TRBD1 or TRBD2 (5 bases each). V lost 5 bases and J lost 0, with 12 bases in between. This CDR3 has 15 amino acids. The germline V gene has CDR1 PRHDT and CDR2 FYEKMQ (reference sequence).

This clonotype was recorded at least ten times. This chain joins TRBV24-1 and TRBJ1-5; D perhaps matches TRBD1 (6 bases). Trimming pared 4 bases from V and 0 bases from J, leaving 15 bases between. CDR3 size: 17 residues. CDR1 is KGHDR and CDR2 is SFDVKD in the germline V gene. CDR3: CATSDVDRLYSNQPQHF. Here the CDR3 DNA reads TGTGCCACCAGTGACGTGGACAGACTGTATAGCAATCAGCCCCAGCATTTT.

The J gene is TRBJ1-5, the V gene TRBV20-1; D call uncertain. Trimming shortened V by 3 bases and J by 7 bases, and 13 bases separated the two germline ends. CDR3 size: 13 residues. CDR1 and CDR2 (germline): DFQATT, SNEGSKA (reference sequence). CDR3 in amino acids: CSASPSGEQPQHF. CDR3 sequence (DNA): TGCAGTGCTAGCCCCAGTGGCGAGCAGCCCCAGCATTTT.

This clonotype was picked up a small number of times. The chain carries TRBV2 and TRBJ1-2; D ambiguous. This CDR3 has 10 amino acids. Trimming left V 8 bases short and J 5 bases short, with 6 bases between. Germline CDR1 SNHLY, CDR2 FYNNEI. CDR3: CASGDYGYTF. DNA for the CDR3: TGTGCCAGCGGGGATTATGGCTACACCTTC.

The chain employs TRBV7-8 and TRBJ1-2; 8 bases align to TRBD1. CDR3 length equals 16 residues. The germline V gene has CDR1 SGHVS and CDR2 FQNEAQ. After removal of 2 bases from V and 3 bases from J, the junction contained 8 bases not matched to a gene. For the CDR3, the DNA is TGTGCCAGCAGCTTAACGGCAGGGGGCGCCCACTATGGCTACACCTTC. It translates to CASSLTAGGAHYGYTF.

This clonotype was recorded at least ten times. This chain connects TRBV4-1 to TRBJ2-7; D may be TRBD2 (5 bases). This CDR3 has 15 amino acids. V was cut by 1 base and J by 7 bases, with 17 bases left in between. Per germline, CDR1 MGHRA and CDR2 YSYEKL. The CDR3 bases are TGCGCCAGCAGCCAAGGCCCTACGGGGTTCGGGGAGCAGTACTTC. Amino acid sequence: CASSQGPTGFGEQYF.

This chain uses TRBV19 with TRBJ2-1, with TRBD2 identical over 7 bases. The CDR3 is 14 residues long. Trimming removed 7 bases from V and 4 bases from J; junction bases left unmatched: 7. The germline gives CDR1 LNHDA, CDR2 SQIVND (reference sequence). CDR3 DNA: TGTGCCAGTACTGCAGGACTAGATTACAATGAGCAGTTCTTC. Translating gives CASTAGLDYNEQFF. The complete variable domain, with remaining parts taken from reference TRBV19 and TRBJ2-1, reads DGGITQSPKYLFRKEGQNVTLSCEQNLNHDAMYWYRQDPGQGLRLIYYSQIVNDFQKGDIAEGYSVSREKKESFPLTVTSAQKNPTAFYLCASTAGLDYNEQFFGPGTRLTVL.

Turning to this clonotype: Just one base apart from a much larger clone, this may be a read error. V usage is TRBV20-1 and J usage is TRBJ1-4, with TRBD1 matching 7 bases. Germline CDR1 is DFQATT and CDR2 is SNEGSKA (reference sequence). CDR3 length: 13 amino acids. This chain's CDR3 is CSALGQMWEKLLF. The CDR3 DNA reads TGCAGTGCGCTGGGACAGATGTGGGAAAAACTGCTTTTT.

The chain recombines TRBV5-1 with TRBJ1-1; 8 bases are shared with TRBD1. Germline V gives CDR1 SGHRS, CDR2 YFSETQ. CDR3 length equals 14 residues. The trim removed 3 bases at V and 0 bases at J, leaving 1 base unmatched. The CDR3 protein is CASSWTGLNTEAFF. In DNA, the CDR3 is TGCGCCAGCAGCTGGACAGGGCTGAACACTGAAGCTTTCTTT.

For this clonotype: Germline is not matched at one junction end, which may reflect a read error. The rearrangement joins TRBV20-1 to TRBJ2-3; 14 bases fit TRBD2. The germline V gene encodes CDR1 DFQATT and CDR2 SNEGSKA (reference sequence). The CDR3 covers 15 residues. In DNA form, the CDR3 reads TGCAGTGCAAGAGGGACTAGCGGGAGAGCAGATACGCAGTATTTT. The encoded protein is CSARGTSGRADTQYF.

This clonotype was observed at least ten times. The chain combines TRBV5-1 with TRBJ2-7; a weak D match, TRBD2 (6 bases). This CDR3 is built from 14 residues. Trimming left V 0 bases short and J 2 bases short, with 9 bases between. Germline V gene lookup returns CDR1 SGHRS and CDR2 YFSETQ. The CDR3 sequence: CASSLAGGTYEQYF. The CDR3 DNA is TGCGCCAGCAGCTTGGCCGGGGGAACCTACGAGCAGTACTTC.

The genes are TRBV7-2 and TRBJ1-2, with 8 bases fitting TRBD1. V shed 10 bases and J 6 bases; nucleotides not matched to a gene: 10. Germline lookup yields CDR1 SGHTA and CDR2 FQGNSA. This CDR3 has 13 residues. CDR3 in amino acids: CAILWTGLDGYTF. CDR3 nucleotide sequence: TGTGCCATACTGTGGACAGGGTTAGATGGCTACACCTTC.

This rearrangement joins TRBV11-2 to TRBJ1-3; no reliable D call. This CDR3 spans 18 amino acids. Trimming left V 1 base short and J 4 bases short, with 20 bases between. Germline assignment: CDR1 SGHAT and CDR2 FQNNGV. CDR3 DNA sequence: TGTGCCAGCAGCTTAGGGGTCCCCGGAGGTATAGGGGGAAACACCATATATTTT. This gives the protein CASSLGVPGGIGGNTIYF.

The V and J genes are TRBV20-1 and TRBJ1-2, with 7 nucleotides matching TRBD1. Germline CDR1 reads DFQATT; CDR2 reads SNEGSKA (reference sequence). The V gene end was trimmed by 5 bases and the J gene end by 8 bases; junction bases not matched to a gene: 11. The CDR3 has 13 amino acids. The DNA of the CDR3 is TGCAGTGCTTCAATACAGGGGACGGGCGGCTACACCTTC. It encodes CSASIQGTGGYTF.

Concerning this clonotype itself: One end of the junction fails to match germline, which may point to a read error. V and J are TRBV19 and TRBJ1-6, with TRBD1 matching over 9 bases. Germline V gene lookup returns CDR1 LNHDA and CDR2 SQIVND (reference sequence). The CDR3 is made up of 14 amino acids. The CDR3 DNA is TGTACCAGTAGTACGGGGACAGGGCTTTCACCCCTCCACTTT. Residues: CTSSTGTGLSPLHF.

The chain links TRBV15 to TRBJ1-2, with no clear D. V was pared by 5 bases and J by 4 bases, with 5 bases between. CDR1 is LNHNV, CDR2 YYDKDF, per germline (reference sequence). The CDR3 has 11 amino acids. The CDR3 DNA reads as TGTGCCACCAGCGGGTTCTATGGCTACACCTTC. Translated: CATSGFYGYTF.

In its sample, this clonotype was seen once. The junction differs from germline at one of its ends, possibly a read error. The rearrangement joins TRBV7-3 to TRBJ2-1; perhaps TRBD1 as D (6 bases). Germline V gene sequence: CDR1 SGHTA, CDR2 FQGTGA. This CDR3 is 14 amino acids long. CDR3 bases: TGTGCCAGCAGCATCGGGACAAGAGACAATGAGCAGTCCTTC. Translation: CASSIGTRDNEQSF.

This chain joins TRBV10-3 and TRBJ2-5, with D perhaps matching TRBD2 (6 bases). This CDR3 is 12 amino acids long. Germline CDR1 ENHRY, CDR2 SYGVKD. V dropped 8 bases and J dropped 5 bases, with 12 bases sitting between them. The CDR3 reads CAIGAGGETQYF. The CDR3 nucleotides read TGTGCCATCGGAGCAGGAGGGGAGACCCAGTACTTC.

This clonotype came up many times. The chain carries TRBV5-4 and TRBJ2-2; D call uncertain. Germline CDR1 reads SGHNT; CDR2 reads YYREEE (reference sequence). V gave up 0 bases and J gave up 3 bases, with 12 bases separating them. This CDR3 contains 16 residues. For the CDR3, the DNA is TGTGCCAGCAGCTTGGTAGGCGACGGATACACCGGGGAGCTGTTTTTT. Protein: CASSLVGDGYTGELFF. Based on the CDR3 plus reference TRBV5-4 and TRBJ2-2, the full variable domain is ETGVTQSPTHLIKTRGQQVTLRCSSQSGHNTVSWYQQALGQGPQFIFQYYREEENGRGNFPPRFSGLQFPNYSSELNVNALELDDSALYLCASSLVGDGYTGELFFGEGSRLTVL.

CDR3 residues: CASSVNGGFLYGYTF. The CDR3 nucleotides read TGTGCCAGCAGCGTTAATGGGGGTTTCCTCTATGGCTACACCTTC. This sequence joins TRBV9 and TRBJ1-2; weak D call: TRBD1 (5 bases). Deletions cut 2 bases from V and 4 bases from J, with 15 bases between. The CDR3 totals 15 residues. Germline V gives CDR1 SGDLS, CDR2 YYNGEE.

The J gene is TRBJ2-3, the V gene TRBV11-2; 9 bases align to TRBD1. Germline values: CDR1 SGHAT, CDR2 FQNNGV. The CDR3 has 16 amino acids. With V trimmed by 3 bases and J by 2 bases, 6 bases remained unmatched. The CDR3 is CASSLGGQGDTDTQYF. CDR3 in DNA: TGTGCCAGCAGCTTGGGGGGACAGGGCGACACAGATACGCAGTATTTT. The full variable domain, its missing parts supplied by reference TRBV11-2 and TRBJ2-3, is EAGVAQSPRYKIIEKRQSVAFWCNPISGHATLYWYQQILGQGPKLLIQFQNNGVVDDSQLPKDRFSAERLKGVDSTLKIQPAKLEDSAVYLCASSLGGQGDTDTQYFGPGTRLTVL.

The CDR3 DNA follows: TGTGCCACCAGGGGCTCAGGGGGCGGCTACAATGAGCAGTTCTTC. This gives the protein CATRGSGGGYNEQFF. The V and J genes are TRBV24-1 and TRBJ2-1; 8 nucleotides line up with TRBD1. The junction had 7 bases not matched to a gene; V was cut back by 7 bases and J by 3 bases. The germline CDR1 and CDR2 sequences are KGHDR and SFDVKD. There are 15 residues in the CDR3.

The rearrangement joins TRBV29-1 to TRBJ2-1; D may be TRBD1 (5 bases). Trimming removed 5 bases at V and 8 bases at J, with 13 bases between. CDR1 is SQVTM and CDR2 is ANQGSEA in the germline V gene. The CDR3 spans 12 residues. The CDR3 region is CSVQGRRDEQFF. The CDR3 DNA follows: TGCAGCGTTCAGGGTCGTCGGGATGAGCAGTTCTTC.

This chain connects TRBV25-1 to TRBJ2-1, with 11 bases identical to TRBD2. The trim removed 9 bases at V and 5 bases at J, leaving 12 bases unmatched. The CDR3 runs 16 residues. CDR1 and CDR2 from the germline V gene are MGHDK and SYGVNS. This CDR3 is CASNGGGTSGHNEQFF. In DNA form, the CDR3 reads TGTGCCAGTAACGGGGGAGGGACTAGCGGACACAATGAGCAGTTCTTC.

As regards this clonotype: The junction and the germline gene differ at one end; a read error may be behind it. The V call is TRBV2, the J call TRBJ2-2, with D possibly matching TRBD1 (5 bases). CDR1 is SNHLY, CDR2 FYNNEI, per germline. This CDR3 spans 15 amino acids. DNA of the CDR3: TGTGCCAGCAGTTTACGGGCAGGGTGGACCGTGGAGCTGTTTTTT. Translation: CASSLRAGWTVELFF.